This is a list of T cell receptor beta chains from one sample in a study of vaccination effects on CD4 cells after COVID-19. The repertoire was sequenced with immunoSEQ multiplex PCR; TCRdb's copy has only in-frame clones and lacks some. The repertoire holds tens of thousands of clones, 78% seen once, with 3.5% to 5% in the top ten. These receptors' antigens are unknown. The material sequenced was CD4+ T cells from PBMCs cultured without peptide, taken after COVID-19 vaccination. These receptors all stem from a human donor who received a COVID-19 vaccine. The CDR3 runs from the conserved cysteine through the conserved F or W.

j_gene: TRBJ2-3; v_gene: TRBV5-1; CDR3aa: CASSSAATDTQYF
j_gene: TRBJ1-5; v_gene: TRBV10-1; CDR3aa: CASSESSISNQPQHF
j_gene: TRBJ1-1; v_gene: TRBV20-1; CDR3aa: CSAGGIEAFF
j_gene: TRBJ1-5; v_gene: TRBV24-1; CDR3aa: CATSDGYRGLKQPQHF
j_gene: TRBJ2-3; v_gene: TRBV5-8; CDR3aa: CASSLGTTTTSTDTQYF
j_gene: TRBJ1-2; v_gene: TRBV12-3/TRBV12-4; CDR3aa: CASSFDSNYGYTF
j_gene: TRBJ2-7; v_gene: TRBV3-1/TRBV3-2; CDR3aa: CASSFQPGAGGYEQYF
j_gene: TRBJ2-5; v_gene: TRBV28; CDR3aa: CASSRQGQETQYF
j_gene: TRBJ1-4; v_gene: TRBV6-5; CDR3aa: CASTRGAANEKLFF
j_gene: TRBJ1-1; v_gene: TRBV6-5; CDR3aa: CAGLNTDGGTEAFF